This T cell receptor (beta chain) came from a study of response to subunit inactivated influenza vaccine. Study outcomes and limitations: It was suggested by the authors that few new T cells are recruited by each seasonal influenza vaccination.

The table lists this clonotype with many counts. What it binds is not known. Germline V gene sequence: CDR1 SGHAT, CDR2 FQNNGV. CDR3 length equals 16 residues. V gave up 1 base and J gave up 2 bases, with 15 bases separating them. TCRdb passed the RT-PCR reads through MiXCR, listing each CDR3 protein once. The sample shows about 520,000 distinct CDR3 sequences, 6.5% to 8% of them seen only once. The source is a man aged 45 to 70 who received an inactivated influenza vaccine. Sequences were derived from PBMCs from blood, sampled less than 25 months after vaccination. V and J are TRBV11-2 and TRBJ2-7; a weak D match, TRBD1 (5 bases). The CDR3 sequence: CASSLVRQGKAYEQYF. The CDR3, as DNA: TGTGCCAGCAGCTTAGTAAGGCAGGGAAAGGCCTACGAGCAGTACTTC.